These 14 T cell receptor beta chains originate from one sample sequenced in a study of blood T cell repertoires in COVID-19. Method: immunoSEQ multiplex PCR; TCRdb's copy keeps in-frame clones and lacks some. The data hold 150,000 to 200,000 clones, with about nine tenths observed a single time. What was sequenced was PBMCs or T cells enriched from blood (not recorded which). The source is a woman under 30 who had recovered from COVID-19.

The chain joins TRBV2 to TRBJ2-1; perhaps TRBD2 as D (5 bases). The CDR3 runs 16 residues. The V gene lost 3 bases and the J gene lost 7 bases, with 19 bases spanning the gap. Germline V lookup: CDR1 SNHLY, CDR2 FYNNEI. The chain's CDR3 is CASSDPGLAPGNEQFF. As DNA, the CDR3 is TGTGCCAGCAGTGACCCCGGTTTGGCCCCGGGGAATGAGCAGTTCTTC.

CDR3 nucleotides: TGTGCCAGCAGCGTAGACGAATGGGACACTCCAAACGTGGGCTATGGCTACACCTTC. Translation: CASSVDEWDTPNVGYGYTF. V is TRBV9 and J is TRBJ1-2; a weak D match, TRBD1 (6 bases). This CDR3 spans 19 amino acids. Germline assignment: CDR1 SGDLS and CDR2 YYNGEE. The germline V and J ends were trimmed by 0 bases and 4 bases, with 25 bases remaining between them.

To note about this clone: This CDR3 is also generated by other DNA sequences in the sample. The J gene is TRBJ1-1, the V gene TRBV28; D gene unclear. Trimming took 3 bases from V and 0 from J, leaving 8 bases between them. Looked up from germline, CDR1 is MDHEN and CDR2 is SYDVKM. This CDR3 has 14 amino acids. CDR3 sequence (DNA): TGTGCCAGCAGTTTGACAAGACTGAACACTGAAGCTTTCTTT. Encoded protein: CASSLTRLNTEAFF.

The chain carries TRBV10-3 and TRBJ1-1; no reliable D call. Germline V gene lookup returns CDR1 ENHRY and CDR2 SYGVKD. V was clipped by 0 bases and J by 7 bases, with 12 bases between them. This CDR3 is built from 14 residues. CDR3 residues: CAISESGDLNEAFF. The CDR3 nucleotides read TGTGCCATCAGTGAGTCCGGGGATCTGAATGAAGCTTTCTTT.

The chain uses TRBV30 and TRBJ1-1; 8 bases align to TRBD1. V dropped 0 bases and J dropped 1; count of bases not matched to a gene: 10. Germline CDR1 GTSNPN, CDR2 SVGIG (reference sequence). CDR3 length: 17 residues. CDR3 sequence reads: CAWSVLPTRGRNTEAFF. The CDR3 region has the DNA TGTGCCTGGAGTGTACTCCCGACCAGGGGGCGGAACACTGAAGCTTTCTTT.

The chain uses TRBV2 and TRBJ2-5; TRBD1 matches at 11 bases. With V trimmed by 8 bases and J by 2 bases, 7 bases remained unmatched. The germline gives CDR1 SNHLY, CDR2 FYNNEI. This CDR3 is built from 15 residues. CDR3 nucleotides: TGTGCCAGCCCTCTCCGGGACAGGGGGCAAGAGACCCAGTACTTC. It translates to CASPLRDRGQETQYF.

V and J are TRBV28 and TRBJ2-6; D not certain. In germline, CDR1 is MDHEN, CDR2 SYDVKM. The CDR3 has 14 residues. V was trimmed by 3 bases and J by 2 bases, leaving 5 bases between them. DNA of the CDR3: TGTGCCAGCAGTTTCGGAGCTGGGGCCAACGTCCTGACTTTC. It yields the protein CASSFGAGANVLTF. Together with reference TRBV28 and TRBJ2-6, the CDR3 gives the full variable domain: DVKVTQSSRYLVKRTGEKVFLECVQDMDHENMFWYRQDPGLGLRLIYFSYDVKMKEKGDIPEGYSVSREKKERFSLILESASTNQTSMYLCASSFGAGANVLTFGAGSRLTVL.

The rearrangement links TRBV6-5 to TRBJ1-2, with TRBD1 matching over 7 bases. Germline V gives CDR1 MNHEY, CDR2 SVGAGI. The CDR3 sequence is 15 residues long. V shed 2 bases, J shed 8 bases, and the junction held 11 bases outside the gene matches. CDR3 sequence reads: CASSYRQEGAGGYTF. CDR3 nucleotides: TGTGCCAGCAGTTACCGCCAAGAGGGGGCTGGGGGCTACACCTTC.

The V gene is TRBV4-2, the J gene TRBJ2-5; 9 bases map to TRBD2. J lost 3 bases, V lost 1 base, and 9 bases had no gene match. The CDR3 spans 17 residues. Germline V CDR1 and CDR2: LGHNA, YNFKEQ. The CDR3 sequence: CASSQGHRAGGEETQYF. The CDR3 DNA reads as TGTGCCAGCAGCCAAGGTCATCGAGCGGGAGGCGAAGAGACCCAGTACTTC.

This sequence joins TRBV27 and TRBJ1-5; D gene uncertain. This CDR3 has 15 residues. Germline CDR1 is MNHEY and CDR2 is SMNVEV (reference sequence). V was trimmed by 3 bases and J by 0 bases, leaving 9 bases between them. In DNA form, the CDR3 reads TGTGCCAGCAGTTTTCCAACAAATAGCAATCAGCCCCAGCATTTT. Translating gives CASSFPTNSNQPQHF.

This sequence joins TRBV11-2 and TRBJ2-5, with D unclear. The CDR3 has 12 amino acids. Trimming took 4 bases from V and 7 from J, leaving 10 bases between them. Germline V lookup: CDR1 SGHAT, CDR2 FQNNGV. The CDR3 DNA follows: TGTGCCAGCAGCTCACCCGGAGCGACCCAGTACTTC. Translated: CASSSPGATQYF.

This chain connects TRBV19 to TRBJ1-2; no firm D call. The V gene's germline CDR1 is LNHDA and CDR2 SQIVND (reference sequence). The CDR3 totals 14 residues. With 3 bases removed from V and 0 bases from J, the gap between germline ends came to 8 bases. The CDR3 DNA reads as TGTGCCAGTAGTATCCAGGCCGCTAACTATGGCTACACCTTC. It specifies CASSIQAANYGYTF.

The chain carries TRBV9 and TRBJ2-7; D is possibly TRBD1 (6 bases). The V end was cut by 4 bases, the J end by 0 bases, with 14 bases between. CDR1 and CDR2 from the germline V gene are SGDLS and YYNGEE. This CDR3 comprises 15 residues. CDR3 in DNA: TGTGCCAGCAGCTCAGGACAGCAGAGCTCCTACGAGCAGTACTTC. It is translated as CASSSGQQSSYEQYF.

This chain joins TRBV6-6 and TRBJ2-7; D gene uncertain. In germline, CDR1 is MNHNY, CDR2 SVGAGI (reference sequence). This CDR3 has 12 amino acids. Trimming shortened V by 6 bases and J by 2 bases, and 8 bases separated the two germline ends. This CDR3 reads CASSPSTYEQYF. The CDR3 bases are TGTGCCAGCAGCCCCAGTACCTACGAGCAGTACTTC.